Presented here are 12 T cell receptor beta chains from one specimen sequenced in a study of cytomegalovirus exposure and HLA in healthy donors. With 60 Vbeta and 13 Jbeta primers, the PCR was carried out. Measured with immunoSEQ multiplex PCR; TCRdb has only the in-frame clones, and not every one. The data contain roughly 180,000 clones, approximately 80% of them singletons. The material sequenced was PBMCs. All receptors derive from a man in his thirties or forties in good health and CMV-seropositive.

This clone was counted only a few times. This chain connects TRBV5-4 to TRBJ2-1; D perhaps matches TRBD1 (7 bases). The CDR3 extends over 14 amino acids. The ends were cut back, 3 bases at V and 6 bases at J, with 13 bases in the middle. From germline, CDR1 is SGHNT and CDR2 YYREEE (reference sequence). CDR3 sequence: CASSWEEGANEQFF. The CDR3 DNA is TGTGCCAGCAGCTGGGAGGAGGGGGCCAATGAGCAGTTCTTC. The complete variable domain, with remaining parts taken from reference TRBV5-4 and TRBJ2-1, reads ETGVTQSPTHLIKTRGQQVTLRCSSQSGHNTVSWYQQALGQGPQFIFQYYREEENGRGNFPPRFSGLQFPNYSSELNVNALELDDSALYLCASSWEEGANEQFFGPGTRLTVL.

The chain couples TRBV5-1 to TRBJ2-5; 7 nucleotides line up with TRBD2. Germline V gene sequence: CDR1 SGHRS, CDR2 YFSETQ. After removal of 0 bases from V and 5 bases from J, the junction contained 10 bases not matched to a gene. CDR3 length: 16 residues. The CDR3: CASSLAVAGVGETQYF. The CDR3 coding sequence is TGCGCCAGCAGCTTGGCCGTCGCGGGAGTAGGGGAGACCCAGTACTTC.

The rearrangement links TRBV9 to TRBJ2-1, with 10 positions matching TRBD2. The CDR3 has 15 residues. V gave up 2 bases and J gave up 4 bases; unmatched junction bases: 3. CDR1 and CDR2 from the germline V gene are SGDLS and YYNGEE. CDR3 protein: CASSVWTSGYNEQFF. The CDR3 nucleotides are TGTGCCAGCAGCGTCTGGACTAGCGGTTACAATGAGCAGTTCTTC. Full variable domain (outside the CDR3, taken from reference TRBV9 and TRBJ2-1): DSGVTQTPKHLITATGQRVTLRCSPRSGDLSVYWYQQSLDQGLQFLIQYYNGEERAKGNILERFSAQQFPDLHSELNLSSLELGDSALYFCASSVWTSGYNEQFFGPGTRLTVL.

The chain has TRBV5-1 and TRBJ2-3, with TRBD2 matching 7 bases. Germline V gene sequence: CDR1 SGHRS, CDR2 YFSETQ. This CDR3 is built from 18 residues. Trimming at V came to 4 bases and at J to 2 bases, leaving 16 bases not matched to a gene. CDR3 nucleotide sequence: TGCGCCAGCAGCCGTTACGAAGTAGCGGGTAGGTTCACAGATACGCAGTATTTT. This codes for CASSRYEVAGRFTDTQYF. Drawing the rest from reference TRBV5-1 and TRBJ2-3, the complete variable domain is KAGVTQTPRYLIKTRGQQVTLSCSPISGHRSVSWYQQTPGQGLQFLFEYFSETQRNKGNFPGRFSGRQFSNSRSEMNVSTLELGDSALYLCASSRYEVAGRFTDTQYFGPGTRLTVL.

V usage is TRBV2 and J usage is TRBJ1-3, with 7 bases that match TRBD1. The germline V gene has CDR1 SNHLY and CDR2 FYNNEI. The CDR3 loop spans 16 amino acids. V gave up 3 bases and J gave up 1 base; unmatched junction bases: 6. The CDR3 sequence: CASSDQQGLSGNTIYF. The CDR3 nucleotides read TGTGCCAGCAGTGACCAACAGGGGCTTTCTGGAAACACCATATATTTT.

This clone was counted a few times. The V gene is TRBV5-4, the J gene TRBJ2-2; tentatively, D is TRBD2 (5 bases). Germline values: CDR1 SGHNT, CDR2 YYREEE (reference sequence). With 0 bases removed from V and 1 base from J, the gap between germline ends came to 7 bases. The CDR3 is made up of 15 amino acids. The CDR3 sequence: CASSLAGKNTGELFF. The CDR3 nucleotides read TGTGCCAGCAGCTTGGCGGGGAAGAACACCGGGGAGCTGTTTTTT.

Here the CDR3 reads CASSQTGGNYGYTF. The CDR3 nucleotides are TGCGCCAGCAGCCAGACAGGGGGCAACTATGGCTACACCTTC. The J gene is TRBJ1-2, the V gene TRBV5-1; 10 bases align to TRBD1. The CDR3 is 14 amino acids. Germline V gives CDR1 SGHRS, CDR2 YFSETQ. Trimming took 4 bases from V and 2 from J; bases not matched to a gene: 2.

This clone was picked up one time. The chain carries TRBV6-6 and TRBJ1-1, with D tentatively TRBD1 (6 bases). In germline, CDR1 is MNHNY, CDR2 SVGAGI (reference sequence). Trimming took 5 bases from V and 4 from J, leaving 14 bases between them. The CDR3 totals 14 residues. The CDR3 DNA reads TGTGCCAGCAGTCCACAGGGCCCCGGCACTGAAGCTTTCTTT. Translation: CASSPQGPGTEAFF.

The chain uses TRBV11-2 and TRBJ1-1; D is uncertain. The V gene's germline CDR1 is SGHAT and CDR2 FQNNGV. V was trimmed by 1 base and J by 5 bases, leaving 5 bases between them. CDR3 length: 12 amino acids. The CDR3 DNA reads as TGTGCCAGCAGCTTAGCAGGAACTGAAGCTTTCTTT. Amino acids: CASSLAGTEAFF.

CDR3 sequence: CASSTIGTADGYTF. The DNA for the CDR3 is TGCGCCAGCTCTACAATTGGGACAGCAGATGGCTACACCTTC. The rearrangement uses TRBV5-1 and TRBJ1-2, with 7 bases that match TRBD1. Germline CDR1 and CDR2: SGHRS and YFSETQ. CDR3 size: 14 residues. V shed 7 bases, J shed 6 bases, and the junction held 12 bases outside the gene matches.

V is TRBV6-5 and J is TRBJ2-3, with TRBD1 matching 7 bases. V shed 6 bases and J 0 bases; nucleotides not matched to a gene: 6. CDR3 length: 15 amino acids. Germline assignment: CDR1 MNHEY and CDR2 SVGAGI. The CDR3 DNA reads TGTGCCAGCAGACCCGACAGGGCTAGCACAGATACGCAGTATTTT. Translation: CASRPDRASTDTQYF.

This clone has a handful of counts. The CDR3 spells CASSAWDSPTDTQYF. In nucleotides, the CDR3 is TGTGCCAGCAGTGCCTGGGACAGCCCCACAGATACGCAGTATTTT. The chain combines TRBV28 with TRBJ2-3, with 7 bases identical to TRBD1. Germline V gene sequence: CDR1 MDHEN, CDR2 SYDVKM. V was clipped by 5 bases and J by 2 bases; unmatched bases: 7. CDR3 size: 15 residues. Variable domain in full (rest from reference TRBV28 and TRBJ2-3): DVKVTQSSRYLVKRTGEKVFLECVQDMDHENMFWYRQDPGLGLRLIYFSYDVKMKEKGDIPEGYSVSREKKERFSLILESASTNQTSMYLCASSAWDSPTDTQYFGPGTRLTVL.